In its sample, the clone carrying this T cell receptor (beta chain) was seen many times. Its specificity is unknown. This entry comes from a study of spatial heterogeneity in lung cancer. The study's findings and limits: Higher tumor mutation counts went along with higher counts of expanded intratumoral alpha and beta TCRs.

Time point defined: sample taken at primary tumor resection. One entry per CDR3 protein, called by TCRdb with MiXCR from the 5' RACE reads. The sample consists of about 100,000 distinct CDR3 sequences, around 4.8% of them appearing once. From germline, CDR1 is SGHRS and CDR2 YFSETQ. The CDR3 is 17 amino acids. J lost 3 bases, V lost 4 bases, and 11 bases had no gene match. The chain has TRBV5-1 and TRBJ2-5; TRBD2 agrees at 11 bases. Specimen: lung tumor tissue, collected at surgery. This TCR was sampled from a male donor with early-stage non-small cell lung cancer. CDR3 loop: CASSVNSGTSGKETQYF. The CDR3 DNA follows: TGCGCCAGCAGCGTAAATTCCGGGACTAGCGGAAAAGAGACCCAGTACTTC.